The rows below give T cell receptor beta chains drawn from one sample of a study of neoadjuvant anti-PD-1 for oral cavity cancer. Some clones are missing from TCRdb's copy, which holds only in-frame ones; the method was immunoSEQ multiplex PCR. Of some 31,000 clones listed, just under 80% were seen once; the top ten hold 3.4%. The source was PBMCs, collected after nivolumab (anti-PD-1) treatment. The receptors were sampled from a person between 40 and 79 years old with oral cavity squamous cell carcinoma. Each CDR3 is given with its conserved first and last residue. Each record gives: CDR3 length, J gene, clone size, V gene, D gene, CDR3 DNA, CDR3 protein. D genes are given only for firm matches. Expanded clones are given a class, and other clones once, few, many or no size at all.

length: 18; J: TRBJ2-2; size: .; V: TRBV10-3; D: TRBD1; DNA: TGTGCCATCAGTGAGAGTCCCGGGACAGGGAAGGGCACCGGGGAGCTGTTTTTT; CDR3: CAISESPGTGKGTGELFF
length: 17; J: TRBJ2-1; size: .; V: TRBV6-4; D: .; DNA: TGTGCCAGCAGCGAAAGGACTGACCTATTCTCCTACAATGAGCAGTTCTTC; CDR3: CASSERTDLFSYNEQFF
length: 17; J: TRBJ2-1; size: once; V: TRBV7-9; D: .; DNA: TGTGCCAGCAGCTTAGAATCAGGGACCCTCTCCTACAATGAGCAGTTCTTC; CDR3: CASSLESGTLSYNEQFF
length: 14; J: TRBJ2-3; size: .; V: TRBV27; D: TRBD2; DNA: TGTGCCAGCAGTTCACTAGCGGCCTCGGATACGCAGTATTTT; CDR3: CASSSLAASDTQYF
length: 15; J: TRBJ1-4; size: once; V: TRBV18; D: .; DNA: TGTGCCAGCTCACCTTTTACAGCAACTAATGAAAAACTGTTTTTT; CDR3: CASSPFTATNEKLFF
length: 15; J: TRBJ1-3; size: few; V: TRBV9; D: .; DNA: TGTGCCAGCAGCCCCTCCGGGGTCTCTGGAAACACCATATATTTT; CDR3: CASSPSGVSGNTIYF
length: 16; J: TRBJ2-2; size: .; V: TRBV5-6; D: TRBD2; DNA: TGTGCCAGCAGCCCGGCAGCGGGGGCGAACACCGGGGAGCTGTTTTTT; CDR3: CASSPAAGANTGELFF
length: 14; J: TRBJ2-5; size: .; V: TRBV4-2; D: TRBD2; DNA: TGTGCCAGCAGCCAACTCGGACTAGCGGAGACCCAGTACTTC; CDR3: CASSQLGLAETQYF
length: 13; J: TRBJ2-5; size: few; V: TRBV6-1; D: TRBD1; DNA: TGTGCCAGCAGTGGACAGGGACAAGAGACCCAGTACTTC; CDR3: CASSGQGQETQYF
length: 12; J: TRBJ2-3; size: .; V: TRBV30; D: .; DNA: TGTGCCTGGAAGGAAAGCACAGATACGCAGTATTTT; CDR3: CAWKESTDTQYF
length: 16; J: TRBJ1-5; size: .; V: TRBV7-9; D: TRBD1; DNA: TGTGCCAGCAGCGCCGGGACAGGGTTTCGAAATCAGCCCCAGCATTTT; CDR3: CASSAGTGFRNQPQHF
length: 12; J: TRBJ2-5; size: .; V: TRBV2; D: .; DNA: TGTGCCAGTAACATAAATCAAGAGACCCAGTACTTC; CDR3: CASNINQETQYF
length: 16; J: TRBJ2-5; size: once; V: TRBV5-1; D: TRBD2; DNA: TGCGCCAGCAGCTTGGAGCCAGCGGGGAAGGAAGAGACCCAGTACTTC; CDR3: CASSLEPAGKEETQYF
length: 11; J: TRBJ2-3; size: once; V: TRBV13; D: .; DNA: TGTGCCAGCAGGTACACAGATACGCAGTATTTT; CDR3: CASRYTDTQYF
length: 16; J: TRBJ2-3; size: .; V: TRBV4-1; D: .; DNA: TGCGCCAGCAGCCAAGATATTGCCCTACCCAGGGATACGCAGTATTTT; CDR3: CASSQDIALPRDTQYF
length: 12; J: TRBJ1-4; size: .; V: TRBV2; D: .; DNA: TGTGCCAGCAGGGGGCCACTGGAAAAACTGTTTTTT; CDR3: CASRGPLEKLFF
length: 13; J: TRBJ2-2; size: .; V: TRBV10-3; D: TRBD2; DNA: TGTGCCATCAGTGAAGGGAGGGGAAGGGAGCTGTTTTTT; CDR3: CAISEGRGRELFF
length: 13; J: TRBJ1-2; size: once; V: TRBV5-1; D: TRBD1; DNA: TGCGCCAGCAGCACCCAGGGGGCGGAAGGCTACACCTTC; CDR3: CASSTQGAEGYTF
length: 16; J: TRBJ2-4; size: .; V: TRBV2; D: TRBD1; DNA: TGTGCCAGCAGTCCCCTACAGACAGGGGCCAAAAACATTCAGTACTTC; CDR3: CASSPLQTGAKNIQYF
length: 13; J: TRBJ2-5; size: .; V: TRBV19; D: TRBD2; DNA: TGTGCCAGTACCGGGACTAGTCTGGAGACCCAGTACTTC; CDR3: CASTGTSLETQYF
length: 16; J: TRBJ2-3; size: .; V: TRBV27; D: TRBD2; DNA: TGTGCCAGCAGTAAACCCTCCGGGGGGGGCACAGATACGCAGTATTTT; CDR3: CASSKPSGGGTDTQYF
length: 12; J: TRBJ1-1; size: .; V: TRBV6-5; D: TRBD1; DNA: TGTGCCAGCAGTCCGACAGGGTTCGGGGCTTTCTTT; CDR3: CASSPTGFGAFF
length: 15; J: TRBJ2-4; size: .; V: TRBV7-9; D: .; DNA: TGTGCCAGCAGCCCACGTGGGGCACCCAAAAACATTCAGTACTTC; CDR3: CASSPRGAPKNIQYF
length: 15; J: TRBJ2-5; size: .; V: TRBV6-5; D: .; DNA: TGTGCCAGCAGACTTGCCCCGGCACCGAAATGGACCCAGTACTTC; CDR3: CASRLAPAPKWTQYF
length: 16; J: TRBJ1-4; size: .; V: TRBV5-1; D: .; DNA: TGCGCCAGCAGCGGACAGCCGACAGGCCTAAATGAAAAACTGTTTTTT; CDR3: CASSGQPTGLNEKLFF
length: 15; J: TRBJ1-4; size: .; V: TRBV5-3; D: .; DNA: TGTGCCAGAAGCCGGTCGGGGTCCCAAAATGAAAAACTGTTTTTT; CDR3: CARSRSGSQNEKLFF
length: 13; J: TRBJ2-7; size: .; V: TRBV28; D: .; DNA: TGTGCCAGCAGCCCATCGGTCCCGTACGAGCAGTACTTC; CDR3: CASSPSVPYEQYF
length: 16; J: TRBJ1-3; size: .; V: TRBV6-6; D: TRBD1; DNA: TGTGCCAGCAGTCCAAAAACCGCAGGGGGCAGAAACACCATATATTTT; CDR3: CASSPKTAGGRNTIYF
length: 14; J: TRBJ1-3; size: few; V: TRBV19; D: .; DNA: TGTGCCAGTAGTAGAGACAGCTCTGGAAACACCATATATTTT; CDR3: CASSRDSSGNTIYF
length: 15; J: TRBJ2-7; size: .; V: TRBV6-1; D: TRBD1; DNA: TGTGCCAGCAGTGAAACCGGGACAGGGGCCTACGAGCAGTACTTC; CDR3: CASSETGTGAYEQYF
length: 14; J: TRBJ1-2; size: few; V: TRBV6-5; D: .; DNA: TGTGCCAGCAGTGAATGGGCAGGGAGAGATGGCTACACCTTC; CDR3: CASSEWAGRDGYTF
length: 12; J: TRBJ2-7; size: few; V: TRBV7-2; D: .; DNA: TGTGCCAGCAGCATCGCTACCTACGAGCAGTACTTC; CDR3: CASSIATYEQYF
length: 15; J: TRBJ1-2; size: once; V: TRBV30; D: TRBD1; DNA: TGTGCCTGGAGTGCTCCTCAGGGGGTTGTCTATGGCTACACCTTC; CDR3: CAWSAPQGVVYGYTF
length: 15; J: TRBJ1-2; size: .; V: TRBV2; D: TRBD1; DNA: TGTGCCAGCACTGGTACAGGGGGCGCGTATTTCGGCTACACCTTC; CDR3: CASTGTGGAYFGYTF
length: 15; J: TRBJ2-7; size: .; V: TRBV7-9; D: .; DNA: TGTGCCAGCAGCTTAGTTCGAGGGAGCTCCTACGAGCAGTACTTC; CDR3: CASSLVRGSSYEQYF
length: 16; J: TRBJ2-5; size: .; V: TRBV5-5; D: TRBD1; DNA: TGTGCCAGCACCTTGTTAGGGGGACAGTGGGGAGAGACCCAGTACTTC; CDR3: CASTLLGGQWGETQYF
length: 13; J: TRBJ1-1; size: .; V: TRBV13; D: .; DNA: TGTGCCAGCAGCTTAGTAGGGGACACTGAAGCTTTCTTT; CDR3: CASSLVGDTEAFF
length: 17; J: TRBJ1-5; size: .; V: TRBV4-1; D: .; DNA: TGCGCCAGCAGCCCTTTCGGCCTCCTGGATAGCAATCAGCCCCAGCATTTT; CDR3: CASSPFGLLDSNQPQHF
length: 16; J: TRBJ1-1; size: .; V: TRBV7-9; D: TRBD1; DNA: TGTGCCAGCAGCTCCCGGACAGGGGCGGAAGAAACTGAAGCTTTCTTT; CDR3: CASSSRTGAEETEAFF
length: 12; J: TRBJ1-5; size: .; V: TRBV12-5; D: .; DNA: TGTGCTAGTGGGGGGAGTAATCAGCCCCAGCATTTT; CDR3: CASGGSNQPQHF
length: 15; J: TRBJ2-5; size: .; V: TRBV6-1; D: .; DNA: TGTGCCAGCAGTGGGGTTATGGAGAAGGAAGAGACCCAGTACTTC; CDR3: CASSGVMEKEETQYF
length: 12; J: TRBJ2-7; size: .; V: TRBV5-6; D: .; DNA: TGTGCCAGCAGCCTAAACAGCTACGAGCAGTACTTC; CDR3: CASSLNSYEQYF
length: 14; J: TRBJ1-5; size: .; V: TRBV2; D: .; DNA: TGTGCCAGCAGTGACAGGGTTGGCAATCAGCCCCAGCATTTT; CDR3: CASSDRVGNQPQHF
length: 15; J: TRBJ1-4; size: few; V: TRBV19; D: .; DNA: TGTGCCAGTAGGAGGGAACAGGGAACTAATGAAAAACTGTTTTTT; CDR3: CASRREQGTNEKLFF
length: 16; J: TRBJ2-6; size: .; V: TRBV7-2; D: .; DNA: TGTGCCAGCAGCTTAGTCGGGACCTCTGGGGCCAACGTCCTGACTTTC; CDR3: CASSLVGTSGANVLTF
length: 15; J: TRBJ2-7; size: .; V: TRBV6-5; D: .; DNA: TGTGCCAGCAGTTACGGGGGGCGACCCGCCTACGAGCAGTACTTC; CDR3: CASSYGGRPAYEQYF
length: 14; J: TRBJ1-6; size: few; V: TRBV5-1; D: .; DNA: TGCGCCAGCAGCTTGACAGGAATTGGTTCACCCCTCCACTTT; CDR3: CASSLTGIGSPLHF
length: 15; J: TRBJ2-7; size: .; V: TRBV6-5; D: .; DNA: TGTGCCAGCAGTCGGAGCCAAACCCCGACCTACGAGCAGTACTTC; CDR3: CASSRSQTPTYEQYF
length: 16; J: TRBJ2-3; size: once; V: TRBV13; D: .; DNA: TGTGCCAGCAGCTTACGGGACCCAGATAGCACAGATACGCAGTATTTT; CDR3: CASSLRDPDSTDTQYF
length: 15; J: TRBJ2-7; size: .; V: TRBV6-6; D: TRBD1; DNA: TGTGCCAGCAGTTACCCCGGACAGGGTCAAAACGAGCAGTACTTC; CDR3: CASSYPGQGQNEQYF
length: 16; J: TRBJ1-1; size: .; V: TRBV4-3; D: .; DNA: TGCGCCAGCAGCCAAGATGTGTCGGTTATGAACACTGAAGCTTTCTTT; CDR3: CASSQDVSVMNTEAFF
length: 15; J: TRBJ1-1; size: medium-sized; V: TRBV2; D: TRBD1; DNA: TGTGCCAGCAGGGACAGGGGTTATTTGAACACTGAAGCTTTCTTT; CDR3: CASRDRGYLNTEAFF
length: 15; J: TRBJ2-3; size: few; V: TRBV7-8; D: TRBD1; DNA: TGTGCCAGCAGCTTCAGGGGGCCTGGCACAGATACGCAGTATTTT; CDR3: CASSFRGPGTDTQYF
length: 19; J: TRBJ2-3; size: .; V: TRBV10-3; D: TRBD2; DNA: TGTGCCATCAGTGGGATTACTAGCGGGGGCTACCAGAGCACAGATACGCAGTATTTT; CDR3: CAISGITSGGYQSTDTQYF
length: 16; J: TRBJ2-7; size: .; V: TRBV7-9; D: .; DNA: TGTGCCAGCAGCATAGTCGGGGGCGTAGGGTCCTACGAGCAGTACTTC; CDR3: CASSIVGGVGSYEQYF
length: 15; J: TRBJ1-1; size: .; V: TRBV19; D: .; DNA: TGTGCCAGTAGTATAGAGGGGGACCGGAACACTGAAGCTTTCTTT; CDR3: CASSIEGDRNTEAFF
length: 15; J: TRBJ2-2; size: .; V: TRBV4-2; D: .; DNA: TGTGCCAGCAGCCAACATAGGGCGAACACCGGGGAGCTGTTTTTT; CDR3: CASSQHRANTGELFF
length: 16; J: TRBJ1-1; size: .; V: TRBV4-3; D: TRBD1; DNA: TGCGCCAGCAGCCAAGACGACAGGGGGCAGAACACTGAAGCTTTCTTT; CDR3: CASSQDDRGQNTEAFF
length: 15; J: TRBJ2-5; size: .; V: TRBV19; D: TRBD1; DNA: TGTGCCAGTAGTCCCCGGGACAGGGCGCAAGAGACCCAGTACTTC; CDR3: CASSPRDRAQETQYF